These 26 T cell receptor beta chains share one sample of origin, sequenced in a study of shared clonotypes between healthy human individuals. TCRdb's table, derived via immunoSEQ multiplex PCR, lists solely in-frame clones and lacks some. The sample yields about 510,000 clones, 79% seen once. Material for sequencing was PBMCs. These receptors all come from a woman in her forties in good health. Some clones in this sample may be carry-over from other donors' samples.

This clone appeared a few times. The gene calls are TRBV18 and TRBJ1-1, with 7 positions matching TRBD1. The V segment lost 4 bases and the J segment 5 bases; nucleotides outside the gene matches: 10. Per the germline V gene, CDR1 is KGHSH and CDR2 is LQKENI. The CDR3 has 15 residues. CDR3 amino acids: CASSLPAHRGTEAFF. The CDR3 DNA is TGTGCCAGCTCACTGCCAGCTCACAGGGGAACTGAAGCTTTCTTT.

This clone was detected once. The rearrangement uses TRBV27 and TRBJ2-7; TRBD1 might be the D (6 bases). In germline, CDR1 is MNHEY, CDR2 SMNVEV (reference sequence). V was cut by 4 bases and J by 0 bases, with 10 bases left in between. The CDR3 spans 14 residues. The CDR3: CASSSDRTSYEQYF. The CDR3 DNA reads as TGTGCCAGCAGTTCCGACAGGACCTCCTACGAGCAGTACTTC.

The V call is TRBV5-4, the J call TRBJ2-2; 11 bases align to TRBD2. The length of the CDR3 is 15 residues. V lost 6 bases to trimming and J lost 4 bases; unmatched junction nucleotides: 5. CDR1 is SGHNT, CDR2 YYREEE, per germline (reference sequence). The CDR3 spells CASKPGTSGTGELFF. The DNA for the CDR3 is TGTGCCAGCAAACCCGGGACTAGCGGCACCGGGGAGCTGTTTTTT.

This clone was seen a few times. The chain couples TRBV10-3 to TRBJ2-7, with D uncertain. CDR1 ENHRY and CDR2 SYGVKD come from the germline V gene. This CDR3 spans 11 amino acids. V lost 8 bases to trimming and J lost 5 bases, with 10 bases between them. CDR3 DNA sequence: TGTGCCATCGCTTCCCTCCACGAGCAGTACTTC. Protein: CAIASLHEQYF.

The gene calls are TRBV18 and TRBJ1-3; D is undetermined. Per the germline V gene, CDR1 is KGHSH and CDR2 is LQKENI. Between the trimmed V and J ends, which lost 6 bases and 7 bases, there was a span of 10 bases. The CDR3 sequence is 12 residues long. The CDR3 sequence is CASSSNLNTIYF. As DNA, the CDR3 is TGTGCCAGCTCTTCAAACCTGAACACCATATATTTT.

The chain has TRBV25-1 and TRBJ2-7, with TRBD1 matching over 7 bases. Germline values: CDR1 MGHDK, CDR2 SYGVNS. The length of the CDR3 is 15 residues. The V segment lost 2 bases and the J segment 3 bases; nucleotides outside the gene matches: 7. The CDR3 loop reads CASSERAGGFYEQYF. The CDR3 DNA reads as TGTGCCAGCAGTGAAAGGGCAGGGGGTTTCTACGAGCAGTACTTC.

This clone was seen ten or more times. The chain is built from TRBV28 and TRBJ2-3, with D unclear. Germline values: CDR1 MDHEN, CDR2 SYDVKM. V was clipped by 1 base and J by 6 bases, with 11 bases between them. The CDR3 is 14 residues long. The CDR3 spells CASSLSRVSDTQYF. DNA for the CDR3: TGTGCCAGCAGTTTATCCCGGGTTTCGGATACGCAGTATTTT.

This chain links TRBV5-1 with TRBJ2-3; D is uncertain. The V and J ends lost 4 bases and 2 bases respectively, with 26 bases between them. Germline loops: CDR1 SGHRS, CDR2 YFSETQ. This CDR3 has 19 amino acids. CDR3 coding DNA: TGCGCCAGCAGCCAAGCCCCCCCTCCTCAATTGGGGTACACAGATACGCAGTATTTT. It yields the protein CASSQAPPPQLGYTDTQYF. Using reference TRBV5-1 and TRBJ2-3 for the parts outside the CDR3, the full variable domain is KAGVTQTPRYLIKTRGQQVTLSCSPISGHRSVSWYQQTPGQGLQFLFEYFSETQRNKGNFPGRFSGRQFSNSRSEMNVSTLELGDSALYLCASSQAPPPQLGYTDTQYFGPGTRLTVL.

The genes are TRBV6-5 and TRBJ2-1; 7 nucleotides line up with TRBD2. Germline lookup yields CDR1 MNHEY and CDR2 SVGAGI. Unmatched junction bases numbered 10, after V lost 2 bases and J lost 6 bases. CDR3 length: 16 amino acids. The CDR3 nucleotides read TGTGCCAGCAGTTACCAAACGGGGGGAGTAGGCAATGAGCAGTTCTTC. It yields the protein CASSYQTGGVGNEQFF.

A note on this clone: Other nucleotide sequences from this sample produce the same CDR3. In DNA, the CDR3 is TGTGCCAGCAGTTTCGGACAGGGGATCTACGAGCAGTACTTC. It encodes CASSFGQGIYEQYF. The chain combines TRBV28 with TRBJ2-7; TRBD1 aligns across 9 bases. The CDR3 length is 14 residues. Per germline, CDR1 MDHEN and CDR2 SYDVKM. The J segment lost 3 bases and the V segment lost 3 bases, leaving 3 bases of the junction unmatched.

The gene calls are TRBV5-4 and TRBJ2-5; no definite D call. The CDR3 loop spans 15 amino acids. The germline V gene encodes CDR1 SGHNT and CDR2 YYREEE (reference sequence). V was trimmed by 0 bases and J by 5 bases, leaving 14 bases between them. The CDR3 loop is CASSLGPNGRETQYF. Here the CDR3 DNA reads TGTGCCAGCAGCTTGGGACCCAACGGTAGGGAGACCCAGTACTTC.

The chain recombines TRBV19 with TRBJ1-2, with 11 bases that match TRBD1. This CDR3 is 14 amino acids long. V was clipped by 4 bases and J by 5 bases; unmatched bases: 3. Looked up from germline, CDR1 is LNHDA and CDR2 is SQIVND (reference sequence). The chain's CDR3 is CASSRDRGTYGYTF. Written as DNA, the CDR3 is TGTGCCAGTAGTAGGGACAGGGGGACGTATGGCTACACCTTC.

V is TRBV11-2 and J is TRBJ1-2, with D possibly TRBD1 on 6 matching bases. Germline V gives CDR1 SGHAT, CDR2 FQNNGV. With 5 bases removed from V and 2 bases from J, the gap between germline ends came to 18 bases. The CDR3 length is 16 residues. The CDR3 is CASSRTSGQHNYGYTF. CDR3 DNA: TGTGCCAGCAGCCGAACATCCGGACAGCACAACTATGGCTACACCTTC.

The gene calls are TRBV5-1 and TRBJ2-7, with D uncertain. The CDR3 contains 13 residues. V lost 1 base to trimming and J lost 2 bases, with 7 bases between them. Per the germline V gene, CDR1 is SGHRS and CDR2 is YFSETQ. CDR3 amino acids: CASSLSEPYEQYF. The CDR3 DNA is TGCGCCAGCAGCTTGTCGGAACCCTACGAGCAGTACTTC.

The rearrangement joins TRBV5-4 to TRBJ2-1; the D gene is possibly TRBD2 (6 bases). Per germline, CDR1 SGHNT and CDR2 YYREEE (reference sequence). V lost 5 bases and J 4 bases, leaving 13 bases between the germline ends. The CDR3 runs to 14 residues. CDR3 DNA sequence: TGTGCCAGCAGTAAGCCTGGGGGGTACAATGAGCAGTTCTTC. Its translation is CASSKPGGYNEQFF.

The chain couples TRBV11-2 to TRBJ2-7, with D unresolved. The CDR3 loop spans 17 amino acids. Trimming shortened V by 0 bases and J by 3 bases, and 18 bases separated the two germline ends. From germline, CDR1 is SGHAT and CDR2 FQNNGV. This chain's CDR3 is CASSLDLGPVSFYEQYF. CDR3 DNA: TGTGCCAGCAGCTTAGATCTCGGGCCCGTCAGTTTCTACGAGCAGTACTTC.

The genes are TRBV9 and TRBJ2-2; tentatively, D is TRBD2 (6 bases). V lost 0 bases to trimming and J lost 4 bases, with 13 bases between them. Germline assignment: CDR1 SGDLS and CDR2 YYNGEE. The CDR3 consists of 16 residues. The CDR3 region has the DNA TGTGCCAGCAGCGTAGAAGGCGGGAAGGCCACCGGGGAGCTGTTTTTT. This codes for CASSVEGGKATGELFF.

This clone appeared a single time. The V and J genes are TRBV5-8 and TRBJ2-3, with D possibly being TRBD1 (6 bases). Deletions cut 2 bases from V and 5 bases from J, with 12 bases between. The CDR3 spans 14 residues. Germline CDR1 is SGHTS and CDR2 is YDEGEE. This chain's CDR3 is CASSFRQAQDTQYF. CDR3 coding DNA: TGTGCCAGCAGCTTTCGACAGGCCCAAGATACGCAGTATTTT.

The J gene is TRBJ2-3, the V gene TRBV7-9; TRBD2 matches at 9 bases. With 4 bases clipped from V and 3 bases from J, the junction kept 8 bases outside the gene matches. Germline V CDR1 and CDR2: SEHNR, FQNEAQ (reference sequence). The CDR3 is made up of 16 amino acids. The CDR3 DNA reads TGTGCCAGCAGCTATTTACCGGGACTAGCAACAGATACGCAGTATTTT. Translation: CASSYLPGLATDTQYF.

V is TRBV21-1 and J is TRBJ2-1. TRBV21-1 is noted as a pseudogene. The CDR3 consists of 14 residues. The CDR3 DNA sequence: TGTGCCAGCAGCAAAGAGGGGACCCTAAATGAGCAGTTCTTC. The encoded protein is CASSKEGTLNEQFF.

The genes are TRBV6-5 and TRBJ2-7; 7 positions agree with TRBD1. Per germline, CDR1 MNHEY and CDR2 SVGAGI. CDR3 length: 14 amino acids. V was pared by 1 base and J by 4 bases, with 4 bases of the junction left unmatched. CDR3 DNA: TGTGCCAGCAGTTACTTGGGACAGCCTTACGAGCAGTACTTC. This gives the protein CASSYLGQPYEQYF.

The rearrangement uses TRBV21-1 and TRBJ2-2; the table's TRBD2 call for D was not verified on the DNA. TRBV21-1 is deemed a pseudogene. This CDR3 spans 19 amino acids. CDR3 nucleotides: TGTGCCAGCAGCACAAAGGGACTAGCGGGAGATCCCGACACCGGGGAGCTGTTTTTT. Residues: CASSTKGLAGDPDTGELFF.

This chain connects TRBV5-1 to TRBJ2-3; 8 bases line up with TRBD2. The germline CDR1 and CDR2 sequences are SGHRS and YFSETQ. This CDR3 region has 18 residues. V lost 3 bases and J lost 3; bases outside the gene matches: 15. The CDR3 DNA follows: TGCGCCAGCAGCTGGGGGCACGGACGGGAGGGTTGGACAGATACGCAGTATTTT. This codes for CASSWGHGREGWTDTQYF.

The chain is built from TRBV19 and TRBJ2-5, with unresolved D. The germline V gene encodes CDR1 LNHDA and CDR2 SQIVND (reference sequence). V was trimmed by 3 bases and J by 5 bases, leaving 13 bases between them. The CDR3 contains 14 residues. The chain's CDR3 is CASSMRLGSETQYF. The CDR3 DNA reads TGTGCCAGTAGTATGCGTCTGGGTAGTGAGACCCAGTACTTC.

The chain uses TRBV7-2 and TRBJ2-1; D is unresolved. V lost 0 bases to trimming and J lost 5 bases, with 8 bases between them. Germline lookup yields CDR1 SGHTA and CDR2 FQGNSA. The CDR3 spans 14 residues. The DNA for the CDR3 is TGTGCCAGCAGCTTAGCGTACAGCGACAATGAGCAGTTCTTC. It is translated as CASSLAYSDNEQFF.

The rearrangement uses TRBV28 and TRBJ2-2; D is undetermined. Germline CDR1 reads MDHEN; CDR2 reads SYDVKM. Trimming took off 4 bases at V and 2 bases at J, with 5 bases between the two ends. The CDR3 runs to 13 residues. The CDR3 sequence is CASSYGNTGELFF. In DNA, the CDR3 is TGTGCCAGCAGTTACGGAAACACCGGGGAGCTGTTTTTT.